The clone carrying this T cell receptor beta chain has just one count. Distinct nucleotide sequences in the sample also encode this CDR3. These data belong to a study of shared clonotypes between healthy human individuals. The CDR3 has 14 amino acids. The V and J ends lost 5 bases and 3 bases respectively, with 10 bases between them. Germline V gene lookup returns CDR1 MNHEY and CDR2 SMNVEV (reference sequence). Here immunoSEQ multiplex PCR was the method, and the copy in TCRdb shows in-frame clones only, minus some. Of roughly 2.5 million clones in the sample, around nine tenths were seen once. The source material was naive CD4+ T cells sorted from blood. Subset of the sample: CD45RA+ positively selected. The TCR sequence derives from a man between 18 and 29 years old in good health. V and J are TRBV27 and TRBJ1-4; tentatively, D is TRBD1 (6 bases). The CDR3 sequence: CASSSRGPNEKLFF. The CDR3 bases are TGTGCCAGCAGTAGCAGGGGTCCTAATGAAAAACTGTTTTTT.